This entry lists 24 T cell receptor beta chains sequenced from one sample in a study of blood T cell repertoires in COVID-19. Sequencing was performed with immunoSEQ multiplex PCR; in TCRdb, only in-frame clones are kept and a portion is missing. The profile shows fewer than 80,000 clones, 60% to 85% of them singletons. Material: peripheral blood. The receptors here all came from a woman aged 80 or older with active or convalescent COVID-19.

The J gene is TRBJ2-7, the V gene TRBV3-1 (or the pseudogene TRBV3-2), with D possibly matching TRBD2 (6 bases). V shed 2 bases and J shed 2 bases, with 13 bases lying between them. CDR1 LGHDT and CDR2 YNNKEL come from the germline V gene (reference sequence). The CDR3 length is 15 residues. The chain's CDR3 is CASSQLAGTPYEQYF. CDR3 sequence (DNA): TGTGCCAGCAGCCAACTGGCGGGGACCCCCTACGAGCAGTACTTC.

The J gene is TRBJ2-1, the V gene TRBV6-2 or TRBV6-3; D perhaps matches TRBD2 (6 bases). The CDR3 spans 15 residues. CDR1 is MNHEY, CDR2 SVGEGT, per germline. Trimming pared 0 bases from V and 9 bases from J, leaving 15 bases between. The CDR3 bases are TGTGCCAGCAGTTACTCGACAAACATGGGGGGTGAGCAGTTCTTC. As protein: CASSYSTNMGGEQFF.

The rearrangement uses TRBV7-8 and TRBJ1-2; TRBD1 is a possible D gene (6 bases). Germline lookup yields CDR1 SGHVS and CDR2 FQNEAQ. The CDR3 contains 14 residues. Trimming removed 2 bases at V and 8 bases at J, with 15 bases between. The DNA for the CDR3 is TGTGCCAGCAGCTTACGTGGCCAGGGGCAAGGCTACACCTTC. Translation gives CASSLRGQGQGYTF.

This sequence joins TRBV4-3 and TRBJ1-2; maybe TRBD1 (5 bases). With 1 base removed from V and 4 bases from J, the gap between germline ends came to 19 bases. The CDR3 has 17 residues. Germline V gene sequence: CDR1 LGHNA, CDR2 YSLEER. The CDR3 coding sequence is TGCGCCAGCAGCCAAGCCCGGAGCAGGGTTGGCATCTATGGCTACACCTTC. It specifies CASSQARSRVGIYGYTF.

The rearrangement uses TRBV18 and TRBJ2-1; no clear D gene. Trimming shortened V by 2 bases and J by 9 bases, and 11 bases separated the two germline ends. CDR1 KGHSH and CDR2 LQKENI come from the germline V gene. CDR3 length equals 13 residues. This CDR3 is CASSPVSPVEQFF. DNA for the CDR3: TGTGCCAGCTCACCAGTGTCGCCGGTTGAGCAGTTCTTC. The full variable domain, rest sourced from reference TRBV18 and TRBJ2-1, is NAGVMQNPRHLVRRRGQEARLRCSPMKGHSHVYWYRQLPEEGLKFMVYLQKENIIDESGMPKERFSAEFPKEGPSILRIQQVVRGDSAAYFCASSPVSPVEQFFGPGTRLTVL.

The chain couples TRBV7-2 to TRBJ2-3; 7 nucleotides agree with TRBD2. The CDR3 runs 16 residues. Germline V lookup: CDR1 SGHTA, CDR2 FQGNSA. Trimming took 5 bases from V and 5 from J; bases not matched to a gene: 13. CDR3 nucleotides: TGTGCCAGCAGCGTACTAGCGACAACAGCAATAGATACGCAGTATTTT. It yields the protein CASSVLATTAIDTQYF.

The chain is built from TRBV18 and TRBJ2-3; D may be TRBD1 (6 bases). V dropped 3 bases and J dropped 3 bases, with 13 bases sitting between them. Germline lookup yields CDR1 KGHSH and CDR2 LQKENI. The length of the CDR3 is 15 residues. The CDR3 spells CASSPRAGETDTQYF. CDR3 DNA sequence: TGTGCCAGCTCACCTCGGGCAGGGGAGACAGATACGCAGTATTTT.

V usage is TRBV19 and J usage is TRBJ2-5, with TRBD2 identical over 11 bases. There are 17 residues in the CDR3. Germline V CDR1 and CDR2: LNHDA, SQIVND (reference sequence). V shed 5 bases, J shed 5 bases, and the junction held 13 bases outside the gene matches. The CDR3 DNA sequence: TGTGCCAGTAGTTGGGCTAGCGGGGGGCGGACGCGGGAGACCCAGTACTTC. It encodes CASSWASGGRTRETQYF. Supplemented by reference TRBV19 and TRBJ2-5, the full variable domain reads DGGITQSPKYLFRKEGQNVTLSCEQNLNHDAMYWYRQDPGQGLRLIYYSQIVNDFQKGDIAEGYSVSREKKESFPLTVTSAQKNPTAFYLCASSWASGGRTRETQYFGPGTRLLVL.

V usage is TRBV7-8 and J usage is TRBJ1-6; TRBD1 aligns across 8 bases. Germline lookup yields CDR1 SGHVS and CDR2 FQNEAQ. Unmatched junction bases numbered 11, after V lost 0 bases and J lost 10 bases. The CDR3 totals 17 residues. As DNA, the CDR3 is TGTGCCAGCAGCTTAGCGCTTGTTGCAGGGGGCATCTCACCCCTCCACTTT. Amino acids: CASSLALVAGGISPLHF.

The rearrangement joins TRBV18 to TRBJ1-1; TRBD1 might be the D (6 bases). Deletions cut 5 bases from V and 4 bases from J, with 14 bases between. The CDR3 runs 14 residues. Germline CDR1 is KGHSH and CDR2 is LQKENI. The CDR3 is CASSDSGGATEAFF. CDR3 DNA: TGTGCCAGCTCAGACTCCGGGGGGGCCACTGAAGCTTTCTTT.

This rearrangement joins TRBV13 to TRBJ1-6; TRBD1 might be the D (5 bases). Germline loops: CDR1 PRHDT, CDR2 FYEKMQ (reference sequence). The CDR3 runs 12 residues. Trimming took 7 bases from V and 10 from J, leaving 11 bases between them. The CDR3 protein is CASKGLDSPLHF. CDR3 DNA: TGTGCCAGCAAGGGGCTGGACTCACCCCTCCACTTT.

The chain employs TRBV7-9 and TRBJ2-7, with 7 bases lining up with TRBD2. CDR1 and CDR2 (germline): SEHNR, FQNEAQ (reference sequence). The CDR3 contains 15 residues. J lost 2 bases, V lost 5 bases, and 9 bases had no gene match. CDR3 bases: TGTGCCAGCAGCCGACTATCCGGACTAGCCTACGAGCAGTACTTC. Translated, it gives CASSRLSGLAYEQYF.

CDR3 DNA sequence: TGTGCCATCAGCACTAGCGGGTTCCCCTACGAGCAGTACTTC. Its translation: CAISTSGFPYEQYF. V and J are TRBV10-3 and TRBJ2-7, with 9 positions matching TRBD2. The J segment lost 2 bases and the V segment lost 6 bases, leaving 5 bases of the junction unmatched. Germline V gene lookup returns CDR1 ENHRY and CDR2 SYGVKD. The CDR3 has 14 residues.

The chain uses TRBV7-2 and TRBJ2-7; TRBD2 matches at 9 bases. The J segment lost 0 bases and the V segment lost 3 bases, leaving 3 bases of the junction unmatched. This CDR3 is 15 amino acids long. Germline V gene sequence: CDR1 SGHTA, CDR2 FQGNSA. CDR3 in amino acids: CASSFPSGNSYEQYF. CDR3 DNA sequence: TGTGCCAGCAGCTTTCCTAGCGGGAACTCCTACGAGCAGTACTTC.

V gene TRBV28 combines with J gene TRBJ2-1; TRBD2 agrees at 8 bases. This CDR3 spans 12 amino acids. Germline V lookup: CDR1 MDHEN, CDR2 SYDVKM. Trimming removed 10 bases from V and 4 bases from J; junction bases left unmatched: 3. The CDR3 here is CATTGGYNEQFF. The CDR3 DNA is TGTGCCACGACGGGAGGGTACAATGAGCAGTTCTTC.

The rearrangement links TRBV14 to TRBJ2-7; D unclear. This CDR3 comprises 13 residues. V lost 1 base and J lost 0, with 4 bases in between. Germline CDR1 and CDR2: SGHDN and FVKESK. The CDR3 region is CASSQGLSYEQYF. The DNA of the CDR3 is TGTGCCAGCAGCCAAGGGCTCTCCTACGAGCAGTACTTC.

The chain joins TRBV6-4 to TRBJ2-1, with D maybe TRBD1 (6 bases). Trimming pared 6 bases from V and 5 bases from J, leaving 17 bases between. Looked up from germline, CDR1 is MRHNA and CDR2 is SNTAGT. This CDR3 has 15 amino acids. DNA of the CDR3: TGTGCCAGCAGCATGGGACAACCAGGGGACAATGAGCAGTTCTTC. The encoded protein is CASSMGQPGDNEQFF.

CDR3 DNA: TGTGCCAGCAGCCCCGGGAGGTGGCGGGGGCGGGGCGAGCAGTACTTC. Protein sequence: CASSPGRWRGRGEQYF. The chain recombines TRBV7-2 with TRBJ2-7; a possible D gene is TRBD2 (7 bases). Trimming pared 5 bases from V and 6 bases from J, leaving 23 bases between. From germline, CDR1 is SGHTA and CDR2 FQGNSA. The CDR3 length is 16 residues.

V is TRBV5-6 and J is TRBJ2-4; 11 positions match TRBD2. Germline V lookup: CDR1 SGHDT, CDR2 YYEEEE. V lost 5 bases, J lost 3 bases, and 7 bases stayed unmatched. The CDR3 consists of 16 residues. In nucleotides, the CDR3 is TGTGCCAGCAGGCTTACTAGCGGGAGTCTCAAAAACATTCAGTACTTC. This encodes CASRLTSGSLKNIQYF.

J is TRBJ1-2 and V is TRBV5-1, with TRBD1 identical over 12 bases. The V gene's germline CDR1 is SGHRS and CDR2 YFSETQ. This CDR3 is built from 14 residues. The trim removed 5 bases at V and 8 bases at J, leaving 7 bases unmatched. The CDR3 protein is CASSWGQGAPGYTF. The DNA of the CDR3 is TGCGCCAGCAGTTGGGGACAGGGGGCTCCCGGCTACACCTTC.

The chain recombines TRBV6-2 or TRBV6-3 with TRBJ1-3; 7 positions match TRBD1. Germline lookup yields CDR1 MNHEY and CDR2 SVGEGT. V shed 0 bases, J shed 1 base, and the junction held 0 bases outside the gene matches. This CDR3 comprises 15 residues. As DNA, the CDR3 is TGTGCCAGCAGTTACTCGGGACAGTCTGGAAACACCATATATTTT. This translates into CASSYSGQSGNTIYF.

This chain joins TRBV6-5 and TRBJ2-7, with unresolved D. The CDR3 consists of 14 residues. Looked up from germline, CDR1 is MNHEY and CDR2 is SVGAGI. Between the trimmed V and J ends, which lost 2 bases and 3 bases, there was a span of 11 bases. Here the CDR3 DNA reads TGTGCCAGCAGTTACGGGCCCTCCAGCTACGAGCAGTACTTC. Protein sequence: CASSYGPSSYEQYF.

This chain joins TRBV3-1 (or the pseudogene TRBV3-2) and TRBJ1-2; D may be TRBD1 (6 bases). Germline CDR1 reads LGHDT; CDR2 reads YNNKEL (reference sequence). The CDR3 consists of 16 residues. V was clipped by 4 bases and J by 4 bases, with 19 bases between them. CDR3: CASSLARDIRSYGYTF. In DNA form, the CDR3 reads TGTGCCAGCAGCCTTGCCCGGGACATAAGAAGCTATGGCTACACCTTC.

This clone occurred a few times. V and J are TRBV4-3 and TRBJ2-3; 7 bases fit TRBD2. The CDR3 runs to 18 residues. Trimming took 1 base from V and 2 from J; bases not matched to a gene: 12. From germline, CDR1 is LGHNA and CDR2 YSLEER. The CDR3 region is CASSQARVAGEYTDTQYF. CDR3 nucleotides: TGCGCCAGCAGCCAAGCGAGGGTCGCGGGGGAGTACACAGATACGCAGTATTTT.